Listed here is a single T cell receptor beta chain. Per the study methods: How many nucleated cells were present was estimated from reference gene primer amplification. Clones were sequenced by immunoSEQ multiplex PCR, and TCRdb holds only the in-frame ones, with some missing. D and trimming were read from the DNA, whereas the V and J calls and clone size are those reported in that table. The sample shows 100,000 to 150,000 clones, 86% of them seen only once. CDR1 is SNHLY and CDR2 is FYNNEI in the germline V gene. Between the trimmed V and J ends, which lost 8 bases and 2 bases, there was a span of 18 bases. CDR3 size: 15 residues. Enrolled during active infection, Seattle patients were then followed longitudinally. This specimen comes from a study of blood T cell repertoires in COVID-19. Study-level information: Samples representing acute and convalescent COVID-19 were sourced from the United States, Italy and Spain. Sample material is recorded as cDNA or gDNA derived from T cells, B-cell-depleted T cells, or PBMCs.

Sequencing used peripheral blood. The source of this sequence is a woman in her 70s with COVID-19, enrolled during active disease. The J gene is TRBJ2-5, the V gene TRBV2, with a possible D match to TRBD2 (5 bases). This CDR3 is CASGLGLARQETQYF. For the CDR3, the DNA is TGTGCCAGCGGACTCGGTTTGGCCCGTCAAGAGACCCAGTACTTC.